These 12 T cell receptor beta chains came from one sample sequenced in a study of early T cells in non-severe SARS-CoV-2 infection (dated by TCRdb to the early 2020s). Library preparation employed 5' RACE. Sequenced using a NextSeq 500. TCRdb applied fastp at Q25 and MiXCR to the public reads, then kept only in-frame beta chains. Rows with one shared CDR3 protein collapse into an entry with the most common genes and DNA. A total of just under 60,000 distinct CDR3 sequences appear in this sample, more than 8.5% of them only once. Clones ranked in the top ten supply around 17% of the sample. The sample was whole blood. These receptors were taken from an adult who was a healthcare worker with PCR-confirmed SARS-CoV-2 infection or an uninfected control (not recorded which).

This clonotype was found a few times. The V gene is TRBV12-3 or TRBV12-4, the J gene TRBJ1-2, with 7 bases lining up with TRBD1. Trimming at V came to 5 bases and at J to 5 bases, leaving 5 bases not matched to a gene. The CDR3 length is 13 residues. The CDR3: CASSPDREYGYTF. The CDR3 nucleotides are TGTGCCAGCAGTCCCGACAGGGAGTATGGCTACACCTTC.

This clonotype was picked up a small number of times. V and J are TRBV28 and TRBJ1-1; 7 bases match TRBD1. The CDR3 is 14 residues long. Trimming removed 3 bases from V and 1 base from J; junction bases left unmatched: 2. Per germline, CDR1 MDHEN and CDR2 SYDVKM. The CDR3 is CASSLDRPNTEAFF. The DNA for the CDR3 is TGTGCCAGCAGTTTGGACAGGCCGAACACTGAAGCTTTCTTT. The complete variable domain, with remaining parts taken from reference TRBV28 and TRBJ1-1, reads DVKVTQSSRYLVKRTGEKVFLECVQDMDHENMFWYRQDPGLGLRLIYFSYDVKMKEKGDIPEGYSVSREKKERFSLILESASTNQTSMYLCASSLDRPNTEAFFGQGTRLTVV.

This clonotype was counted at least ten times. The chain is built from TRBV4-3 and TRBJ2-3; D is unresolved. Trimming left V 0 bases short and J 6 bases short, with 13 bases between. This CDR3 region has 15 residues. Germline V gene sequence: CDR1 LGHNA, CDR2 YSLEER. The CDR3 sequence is CASSQEGSRADTQYF. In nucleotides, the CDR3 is TGCGCCAGCAGCCAAGAGGGATCCCGCGCGGATACGCAGTATTTT.

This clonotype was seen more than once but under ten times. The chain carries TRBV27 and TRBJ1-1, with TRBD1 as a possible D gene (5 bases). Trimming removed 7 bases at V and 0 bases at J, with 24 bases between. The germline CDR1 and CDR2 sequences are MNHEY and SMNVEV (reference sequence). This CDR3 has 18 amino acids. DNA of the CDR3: TGTGCCAGCACCCCCATTCGGGGGGGAGTAGGGATGAACACTGAAGCTTTCTTT. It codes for CASTPIRGGVGMNTEAFF.

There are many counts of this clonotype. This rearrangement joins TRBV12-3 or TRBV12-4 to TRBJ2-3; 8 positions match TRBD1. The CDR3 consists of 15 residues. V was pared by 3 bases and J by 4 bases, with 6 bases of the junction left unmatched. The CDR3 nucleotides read TGTGCCAGCAGTTTCTCCCCGACAGGGGCAGATACGCAGTATTTT. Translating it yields CASSFSPTGADTQYF.

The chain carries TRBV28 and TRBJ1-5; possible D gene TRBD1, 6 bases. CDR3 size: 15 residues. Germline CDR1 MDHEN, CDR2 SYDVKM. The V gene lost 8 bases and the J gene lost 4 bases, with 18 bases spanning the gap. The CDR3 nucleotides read TGTGCCAGCGGAGCAGGACAGAGTCGAAATCAGCCCCAGCATTTT. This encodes CASGAGQSRNQPQHF.

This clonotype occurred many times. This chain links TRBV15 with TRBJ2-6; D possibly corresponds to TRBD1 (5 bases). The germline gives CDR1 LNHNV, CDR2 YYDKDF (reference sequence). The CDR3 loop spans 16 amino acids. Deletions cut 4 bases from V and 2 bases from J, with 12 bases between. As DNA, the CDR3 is TGTGCCACCAGCACAAACTCAGGGACTGGGGCCAACGTCCTGACTTTC. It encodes CATSTNSGTGANVLTF.

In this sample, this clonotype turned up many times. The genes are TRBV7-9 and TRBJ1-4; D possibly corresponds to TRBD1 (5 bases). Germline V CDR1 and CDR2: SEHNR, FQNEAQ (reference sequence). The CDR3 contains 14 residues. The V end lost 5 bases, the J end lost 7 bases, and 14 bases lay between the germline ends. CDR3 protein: CASSPIRGGEKLFF. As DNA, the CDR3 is TGTGCCAGCAGCCCCATACGGGGGGGTGAAAAACTGTTTTTT.

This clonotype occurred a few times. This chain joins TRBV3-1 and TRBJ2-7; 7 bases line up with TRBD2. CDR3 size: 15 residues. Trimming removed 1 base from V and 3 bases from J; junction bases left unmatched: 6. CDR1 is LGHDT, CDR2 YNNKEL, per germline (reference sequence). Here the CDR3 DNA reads TGTGCCAGCAGCCAAGCCCCCCGGGAGGACTACGAGCAGTACTTC. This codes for CASSQAPREDYEQYF.

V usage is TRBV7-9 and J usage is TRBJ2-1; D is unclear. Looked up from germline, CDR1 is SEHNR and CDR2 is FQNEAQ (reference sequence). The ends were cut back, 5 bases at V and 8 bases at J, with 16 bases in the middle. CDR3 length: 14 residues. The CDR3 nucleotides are TGTGCCAGCAGCCCCGAAAGAAGGGTGGATGAGCAGTTCTTC. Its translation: CASSPERRVDEQFF.

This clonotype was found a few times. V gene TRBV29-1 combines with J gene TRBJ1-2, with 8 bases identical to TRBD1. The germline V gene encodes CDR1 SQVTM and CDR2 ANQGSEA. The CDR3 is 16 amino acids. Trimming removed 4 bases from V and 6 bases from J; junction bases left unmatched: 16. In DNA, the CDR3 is TGCAGCGTTGTTTTGGCCCCAGGGGGCGCCCCAAATGGCTACACCTTC. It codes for CSVVLAPGGAPNGYTF.

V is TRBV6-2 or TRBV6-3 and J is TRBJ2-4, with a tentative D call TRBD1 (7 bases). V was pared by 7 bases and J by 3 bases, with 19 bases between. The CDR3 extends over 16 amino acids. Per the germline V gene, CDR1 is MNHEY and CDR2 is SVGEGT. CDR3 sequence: CASNSKGARDKNIQYF. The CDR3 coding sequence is TGTGCCAGCAATTCCAAGGGGGCGCGGGACAAAAACATTCAGTACTTC.